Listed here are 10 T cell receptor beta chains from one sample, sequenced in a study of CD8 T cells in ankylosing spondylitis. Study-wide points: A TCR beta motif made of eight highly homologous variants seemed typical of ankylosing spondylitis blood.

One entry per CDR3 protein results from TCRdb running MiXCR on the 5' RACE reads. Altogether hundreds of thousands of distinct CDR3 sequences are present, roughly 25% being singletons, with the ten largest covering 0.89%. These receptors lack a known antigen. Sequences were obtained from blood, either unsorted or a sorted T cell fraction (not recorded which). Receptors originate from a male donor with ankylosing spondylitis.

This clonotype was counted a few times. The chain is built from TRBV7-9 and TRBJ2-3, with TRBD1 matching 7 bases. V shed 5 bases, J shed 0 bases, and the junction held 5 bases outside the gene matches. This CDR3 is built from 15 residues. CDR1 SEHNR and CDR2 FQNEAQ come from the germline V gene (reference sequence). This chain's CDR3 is CASSTRDSSTDTQYF. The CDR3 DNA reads TGTGCCAGCAGCACCCGGGACAGTAGCACAGATACGCAGTATTTT.

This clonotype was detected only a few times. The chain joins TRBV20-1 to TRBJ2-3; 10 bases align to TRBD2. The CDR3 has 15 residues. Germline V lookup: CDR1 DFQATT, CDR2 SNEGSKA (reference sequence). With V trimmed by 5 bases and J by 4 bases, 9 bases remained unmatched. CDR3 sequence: CSAPKAGGPADTQYF. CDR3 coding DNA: TGCAGTGCTCCGAAAGCGGGAGGGCCCGCAGATACGCAGTATTTT.

CDR3 sequence reads: CASGQGGPPYEQYF. The CDR3 bases are TGTGCCAGCGGACAGGGAGGCCCCCCCTACGAGCAGTACTTC. This rearrangement joins TRBV6-1 to TRBJ2-7; 8 bases are a match to TRBD1. The germline V gene has CDR1 MNHNS and CDR2 SASEGT. The junction had 8 bases not matched to a gene; V was cut back by 8 bases and J by 2 bases. This CDR3 spans 14 amino acids.

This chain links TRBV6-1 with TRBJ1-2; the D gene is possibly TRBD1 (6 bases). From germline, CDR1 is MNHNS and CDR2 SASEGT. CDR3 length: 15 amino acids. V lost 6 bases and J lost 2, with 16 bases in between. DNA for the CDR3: TGTGCCAGCAGGGAGACAGGAATTCAAAACTATGGCTACACCTTC. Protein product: CASRETGIQNYGYTF.

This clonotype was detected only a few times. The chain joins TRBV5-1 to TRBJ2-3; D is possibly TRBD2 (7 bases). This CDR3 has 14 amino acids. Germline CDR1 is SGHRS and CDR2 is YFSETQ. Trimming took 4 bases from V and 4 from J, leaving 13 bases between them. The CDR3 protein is CASSTGGPSDTQYF. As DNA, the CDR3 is TGCGCCAGCAGCACGGGGGGCCCGTCAGATACGCAGTATTTT.

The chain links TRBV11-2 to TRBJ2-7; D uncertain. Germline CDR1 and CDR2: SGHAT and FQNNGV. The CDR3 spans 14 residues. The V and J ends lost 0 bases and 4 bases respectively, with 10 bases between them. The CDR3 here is CASSLDLDGYEQYF. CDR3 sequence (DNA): TGTGCCAGCAGCTTAGACCTGGACGGGTACGAGCAGTACTTC.

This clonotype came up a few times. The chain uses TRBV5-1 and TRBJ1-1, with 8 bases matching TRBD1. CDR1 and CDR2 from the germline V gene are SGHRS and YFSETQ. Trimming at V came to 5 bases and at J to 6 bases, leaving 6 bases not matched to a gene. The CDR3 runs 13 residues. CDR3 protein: CASSTAQGAEAFF. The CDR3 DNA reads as TGCGCCAGCAGTACGGCACAGGGGGCTGAAGCTTTCTTT.

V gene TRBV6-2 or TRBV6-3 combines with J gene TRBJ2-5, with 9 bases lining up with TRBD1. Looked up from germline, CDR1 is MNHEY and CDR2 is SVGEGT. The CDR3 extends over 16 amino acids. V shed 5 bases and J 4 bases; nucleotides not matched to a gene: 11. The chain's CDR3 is CASSQTGTGLRETQYF. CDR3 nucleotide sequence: TGTGCCAGCAGTCAGACCGGGACAGGGCTTCGAGAGACCCAGTACTTC.

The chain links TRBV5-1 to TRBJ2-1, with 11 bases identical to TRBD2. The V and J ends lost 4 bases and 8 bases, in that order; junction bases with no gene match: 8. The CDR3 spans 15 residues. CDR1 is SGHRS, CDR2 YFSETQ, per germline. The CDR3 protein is CASSPLLAGGYEQFF. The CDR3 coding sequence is TGCGCCAGCAGCCCACTCCTAGCGGGAGGATATGAGCAGTTCTTC.

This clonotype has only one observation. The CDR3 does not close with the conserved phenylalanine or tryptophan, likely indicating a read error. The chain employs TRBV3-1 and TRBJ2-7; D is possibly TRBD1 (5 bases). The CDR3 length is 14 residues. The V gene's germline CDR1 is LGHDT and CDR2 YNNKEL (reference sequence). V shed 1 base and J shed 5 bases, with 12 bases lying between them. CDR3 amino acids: CASSQVRSGHEQYL. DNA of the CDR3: TGTGCCAGCAGCCAAGTAAGGTCAGGGCACGAGCAGTACCTC.